The 17 T cell receptor beta chains below all came from one sample that was sequenced in a study of T cell repertoires in cytomegalovirus infection. TCRdb ran MiXCR on the reads and lists one entry per CDR3 protein. This sample has 200,000 to 300,000 distinct CDR3 sequences, with around 8.7% found just once. Sequencing used PBMCs. The source is a human donor in good health (CMV status not recorded). Some clones in this sample may be carry-over from other donors' samples.

This clonotype was picked up many times. CDR3 sequence reads: CASSSVGLGGETQYF. The CDR3 DNA reads as TGTGCCAGCAGCAGTGTGGGACTGGGAGGTGAGACCCAGTACTTC. V gene TRBV7-6 combines with J gene TRBJ2-5; the D gene is possibly TRBD2 (6 bases). Looked up from germline, CDR1 is SGHVS and CDR2 is FNYEAQ. Deletions cut 5 bases from V and 5 bases from J, with 18 bases between. The CDR3 is 15 residues long.

This clonotype was detected ten times or more. V gene TRBV6-2 or TRBV6-3 combines with J gene TRBJ1-1; no firm D call. The CDR3 runs 17 residues. Germline CDR1 and CDR2: MNHEY and SVGEGT. V dropped 2 bases and J dropped 2 bases, with 18 bases sitting between them. This CDR3 is CASSYVGDLIVNTEAFF. CDR3 nucleotides: TGTGCCAGCAGTTACGTCGGGGATCTGATTGTAAACACTGAAGCTTTCTTT.

The chain employs TRBV28 and TRBJ1-6, with TRBD1 identical over 8 bases. This CDR3 is built from 13 residues. Trimming took 8 bases from V and 9 from J; bases not matched to a gene: 6. Looked up from germline, CDR1 is MDHEN and CDR2 is SYDVKM. CDR3 sequence: CASGTGGLSPLHF. The CDR3, as DNA: TGTGCCAGCGGGACAGGTGGGCTTTCACCCCTCCACTTT.

This clonotype has ten or more counts. CDR3 DNA: TGTGCCAGCAGCAGAGACAGGGCCCTTGCGGGCTACACCTTC. Residues: CASSRDRALAGYTF. The chain couples TRBV7-2 to TRBJ1-2, with 7 bases lining up with TRBD1. CDR1 SGHTA and CDR2 FQGNSA come from the germline V gene. The CDR3 runs 14 residues. The V and J ends lost 5 bases and 8 bases, in that order; junction bases with no gene match: 11.

The V and J genes are TRBV7-2 and TRBJ2-2; D uncertain. The CDR3 contains 15 residues. Germline V gene data show CDR1 as SGHTA and CDR2 as FQGNSA. V was clipped by 0 bases and J by 3 bases, with 8 bases between them. CDR3 bases: TGTGCCAGCAGCTTAGCTAACTTGCACACCGGGGAGCTGTTTTTT. Its translation: CASSLANLHTGELFF.

The chain recombines TRBV20-1 with TRBJ2-5; D possibly corresponds to TRBD1 (6 bases). Germline V lookup: CDR1 DFQATT, CDR2 SNEGSKA (reference sequence). V was cut by 3 bases and J by 4 bases, with 9 bases left in between. The length of the CDR3 is 12 residues. CDR3 nucleotides: TGCAGTGCTAGCAGGGGCGGAGAGACCCAGTACTTC. It specifies CSASRGGETQYF.

This clonotype was detected many times. The V and J genes are TRBV7-8 and TRBJ2-1; 9 bases fit TRBD2. The CDR3 totals 16 residues. Germline V lookup: CDR1 SGHVS, CDR2 FQNEAQ. Losses at the gene ends were 5 bases for V and 6 bases for J; bases not matched to a gene: 11. This CDR3 is CASSPTLAGLPNEQFF. As DNA, the CDR3 is TGTGCCAGCAGCCCGACCCTAGCGGGGCTCCCCAATGAGCAGTTCTTC.

In this sample, this clonotype turned up many times. The J gene is TRBJ2-3, the V gene TRBV7-2; D unresolved. Per the germline V gene, CDR1 is SGHTA and CDR2 is FQGNSA. This CDR3 is built from 12 residues. V was clipped by 4 bases and J by 6 bases, with 8 bases between them. CDR3: CASSSPLDTQYF. CDR3 DNA sequence: TGTGCCAGCAGCTCTCCGTTGGATACGCAGTATTTT.

There are a few counts of this clonotype. This chain joins TRBV14 and TRBJ2-2; no firm D call. Germline lookup yields CDR1 SGHDN and CDR2 FVKESK. CDR3 size: 15 residues. Trimming took off 1 base at V and 2 bases at J, with 8 bases between the two ends. CDR3: CASSQVLSNTGELFF. CDR3 nucleotide sequence: TGTGCCAGCAGCCAAGTCTTATCAAACACCGGGGAGCTGTTTTTT. Complete variable domain (other parts from reference TRBV14 and TRBJ2-2): EAGVTQFPSHSVIEKGQTVTLRCDPISGHDNLYWYRRVMGKEIKFLLHFVKESKQDESGMPNNRFLAERTGGTYSTLKVQPAELEDSGVYFCASSQVLSNTGELFFGEGSRLTVL.

On this clonotype itself: A much larger clone differs by one base, so this may be a read error. No conserved phenylalanine or tryptophan ends this CDR3, so it is likely a read error. The chain recombines TRBV28 with TRBJ2-7, with no clear D. CDR1 MDHEN and CDR2 SYDVKM come from the germline V gene. CDR3 length: 14 residues. The ends were cut back, 10 bases at V and 2 bases at J, with 18 bases in the middle. This CDR3 is CATQPPAHTYEQYL. The CDR3 nucleotides read TGTGCCACGCAACCCCCCGCCCATACCTACGAGCAGTACCTC.

There are a few counts of this clonotype. The rearrangement uses TRBV7-2 and TRBJ2-7; weak D call: TRBD2 (6 bases). The CDR3 has 15 amino acids. Germline V lookup: CDR1 SGHTA, CDR2 FQGNSA. V lost 3 bases and J lost 4, with 16 bases in between. The CDR3: CASSFDSGGTYEQYF. In DNA form, the CDR3 reads TGTGCCAGCAGCTTCGATTCCGGCGGGACGTACGAGCAGTACTTC. Variable domain in full (rest from reference TRBV7-2 and TRBJ2-7): GAGVSQSPSNKVTEKGKDVELRCDPISGHTALYWYRQSLGQGLEFLIYFQGNSAPDKSGLPSDRFSAERTGGSVSTLTIQRTQQEDSAVYLCASSFDSGGTYEQYFGPGTRLTVT.

V and J are TRBV7-9 and TRBJ1-5, with 7 bases that match TRBD1. Germline V gives CDR1 SEHNR, CDR2 FQNEAQ (reference sequence). J was trimmed by 2 bases and V by 3 bases; bases with no gene match: 10. This CDR3 spans 17 amino acids. The CDR3 bases are TGTGCCAGCAGCTTTGGGTCAATTGGACAGGGCAATCAGCCCCAGCATTTT. The encoded protein is CASSFGSIGQGNQPQHF.

CDR3 in amino acids: CATILAGGYNEQFF. The CDR3 nucleotides read TGTGCCACGATACTAGCGGGAGGCTACAATGAGCAGTTCTTC. The chain employs TRBV6-6 and TRBJ2-1; 12 bases match TRBD2. V lost 10 bases, J lost 3 bases, and 4 bases stayed unmatched. The CDR3 is made up of 14 amino acids. Germline V gene lookup returns CDR1 MNHNY and CDR2 SVGAGI (reference sequence).

This clonotype was counted ten times or more. The chain uses TRBV7-2 and TRBJ1-2, with TRBD1 matching over 7 bases. CDR3 length equals 13 residues. V lost 5 bases to trimming and J lost 6 bases; unmatched junction nucleotides: 6. The germline V gene has CDR1 SGHTA and CDR2 FQGNSA. The CDR3 is CASSATGINGYTF. The CDR3 DNA follows: TGTGCCAGCAGCGCGACAGGGATTAATGGCTACACCTTC.

This clonotype was seen a handful of times. Written as DNA, the CDR3 is TGTGCCAGCAGCTCGACCGGGACAGGGTCCCTTTCGGGATCACCCCTCCACTTT. Amino acid sequence: CASSSTGTGSLSGSPLHF. This sequence joins TRBV7-2 and TRBJ1-6, with 9 nucleotides matching TRBD1. Germline values: CDR1 SGHTA, CDR2 FQGNSA. After removal of 4 bases from V and 10 bases from J, the junction contained 17 bases not matched to a gene. There are 18 residues in the CDR3. The full variable domain, rest sourced from reference TRBV7-2 and TRBJ1-6, is GAGVSQSPSNKVTEKGKDVELRCDPISGHTALYWYRQSLGQGLEFLIYFQGNSAPDKSGLPSDRFSAERTGGSVSTLTIQRTQQEDSAVYLCASSSTGTGSLSGSPLHFGNGTRLTVT.

This clonotype appeared many times. The rearrangement links TRBV7-7 to TRBJ2-7; D is unclear. Germline CDR1 reads SSHAT; CDR2 reads FNYEAQ (reference sequence). The CDR3 loop spans 13 amino acids. The CDR3 sequence: CDSTRKSAYEQYF. In DNA form, the CDR3 reads TGTGACAGTACCCGGAAATCAGCTTACGAGCAGTACTTC.

This clonotype was recorded many times. This rearrangement joins TRBV7-9 to TRBJ1-1; D remains ambiguous. Deletions cut 5 bases from V and 3 bases from J, with 7 bases between. The CDR3 spans 12 residues. CDR1 and CDR2 (germline): SEHNR, FQNEAQ (reference sequence). As DNA, the CDR3 is TGTGCCAGCAGCCGTATGGACACTGAAGCTTTCTTT. Translation gives CASSRMDTEAFF.